Presented here are 19 T cell receptor beta chains from one specimen sequenced in a study of blood T cell repertoires in COVID-19. Profiled with immunoSEQ multiplex PCR; TCRdb holds only in-frame clones, not every one. In the table there are around 260,000 clones, 88% of which are singletons. What was sequenced was peripheral blood. These receptors were collected from a human donor in a cohort sampled during active COVID-19.

The DNA for the CDR3 is TGTGCCAGCAGCGTAGAGGACAGGAACTATGGCTACACCTTC. This encodes CASSVEDRNYGYTF. V and J are TRBV9 and TRBJ1-2; 7 bases line up with TRBD1. Germline CDR1 is SGDLS and CDR2 is YYNGEE. V shed 0 bases, J shed 2 bases, and the junction held 1 base outside the gene matches. This CDR3 spans 14 amino acids.

The chain uses TRBV7-2 and TRBJ2-5, with TRBD2 matching 14 bases. Germline V gene sequence: CDR1 SGHTA, CDR2 FQGNSA. With 2 bases clipped from V and 5 bases from J, the junction kept 4 bases outside the gene matches. The CDR3 covers 16 residues. The CDR3: CASSLWTSGRKETQYF. The DNA for the CDR3 is TGTGCCAGCAGCTTATGGACTAGCGGGAGGAAGGAGACCCAGTACTTC. The full variable domain, its missing parts supplied by reference TRBV7-2 and TRBJ2-5, is GAGVSQSPSNKVTEKGKDVELRCDPISGHTALYWYRQSLGQGLEFLIYFQGNSAPDKSGLPSDRFSAERTGGSVSTLTIQRTQQEDSAVYLCASSLWTSGRKETQYFGPGTRLLVL.

The chain couples TRBV4-1 to TRBJ2-7; a possible D gene is TRBD2 (5 bases). Trimming took 3 bases from V and 3 from J, leaving 9 bases between them. Germline lookup yields CDR1 MGHRA and CDR2 YSYEKL. The CDR3 loop spans 13 amino acids. The CDR3 DNA reads as TGCGCCAGCAGCCATATAGGGAGCTACGAGCAGTACTTC. Encoded protein: CASSHIGSYEQYF.

The chain carries TRBV7-2 and TRBJ1-6; 7 nucleotides line up with TRBD1. CDR1 is SGHTA, CDR2 FQGNSA, per germline. The length of the CDR3 is 14 residues. J lost 8 bases, V lost 4 bases, and 5 bases had no gene match. The CDR3 is CASSSRQGDSPLHF. The CDR3 DNA is TGTGCCAGCAGCTCTCGACAGGGCGATTCACCCCTCCACTTT.

This clone was seen a single time. The V call is TRBV10-3, the J call TRBJ1-5; TRBD1 is a possible D gene (6 bases). The V end was cut by 6 bases, the J end by 5 bases, with 11 bases between. CDR1 is ENHRY and CDR2 is SYGVKD in the germline V gene. The CDR3 runs to 13 residues. CDR3 protein: CAISRQEDQPQHF. In DNA form, the CDR3 reads TGTGCCATCAGCAGACAGGAGGATCAGCCCCAGCATTTT.

V and J are TRBV11-2 and TRBJ2-7, with 11 bases fitting TRBD1. Germline V lookup: CDR1 SGHAT, CDR2 FQNNGV. The J segment lost 2 bases and the V segment lost 0 bases, leaving 9 bases of the junction unmatched. This CDR3 contains 18 residues. This CDR3 is CASSLDPYWDRGAYEQYF. CDR3 bases: TGTGCCAGCAGCTTAGATCCCTATTGGGACAGGGGGGCCTACGAGCAGTACTTC.

The V gene is TRBV6-4, the J gene TRBJ1-6, with 7 bases fitting TRBD1. This CDR3 has 15 residues. From germline, CDR1 is MRHNA and CDR2 SNTAGT. Trimming removed 6 bases from V and 7 bases from J; junction bases left unmatched: 9. The CDR3 region is CASRRAPQGNSPLHF. The CDR3 DNA follows: TGTGCCAGCAGGAGGGCCCCACAGGGGAATTCACCCCTCCACTTT.

The chain combines TRBV6-5 with TRBJ1-1; a possible D gene is TRBD1 (5 bases). The CDR3 consists of 14 residues. CDR1 MNHEY and CDR2 SVGAGI come from the germline V gene. Between the trimmed V and J ends, which lost 2 bases and 0 bases, there was a span of 7 bases. CDR3 DNA sequence: TGTGCCAGCAGTTACGGGGGGGTGAACACTGAAGCTTTCTTT. The encoded protein is CASSYGGVNTEAFF.

V and J are TRBV6-5 and TRBJ1-5; no clear D. Germline assignment: CDR1 MNHEY and CDR2 SVGAGI. The CDR3 totals 13 residues. Trimming took 5 bases from V and 2 from J, leaving 7 bases between them. The CDR3 protein is CASSPSGNQPQHF. In nucleotides, the CDR3 is TGTGCCAGCAGTCCCTCAGGCAATCAGCCCCAGCATTTT.

The chain has TRBV10-3 and TRBJ2-1; TRBD2 agrees at 9 bases. The CDR3 consists of 16 residues. J was trimmed by 5 bases and V by 4 bases; bases with no gene match: 9. The germline V gene encodes CDR1 ENHRY and CDR2 SYGVKD. CDR3: CAISAGLAGVDNEQFF. The CDR3 nucleotides are TGTGCCATCAGTGCAGGTTTAGCGGGGGTAGACAATGAGCAGTTCTTC.

As DNA, the CDR3 is TGTGCCTGGAGTGGCCCAAGACATGAAGCTTTCTTT. Its translation is CAWSGPRHEAFF. The chain employs TRBV30 and TRBJ1-1; D is undetermined. The length of the CDR3 is 12 residues. Germline V lookup: CDR1 GTSNPN, CDR2 SVGIG (reference sequence). V lost 1 base to trimming and J lost 7 bases, with 10 bases between them. The full variable domain, with the rest looked up from reference TRBV30 and TRBJ1-1, is SQTIHQWPATLVQPVGSPLSLECTVEGTSNPNLYWYRQAAGRGLQLLFYSVGIGQISSEVPQNLSASRPQDRQFILSSKKLLLSDSGFYLCAWSGPRHEAFFGQGTRLTVV.

This clone occurred once. The chain uses TRBV6-5 and TRBJ2-5, with D possibly TRBD2 on 6 matching bases. Deletions cut 4 bases from V and 5 bases from J, with 17 bases between. The CDR3 is made up of 15 amino acids. Germline CDR1 reads MNHEY; CDR2 reads SVGAGI. The CDR3 DNA is TGTGCCAGCAGTTCGGGAGTCCGCCGGTGGGAGACCCAGTACTTC. Its protein is CASSSGVRRWETQYF.

V is TRBV5-4 and J is TRBJ1-2, with D possibly being TRBD1 (6 bases). The germline V gene encodes CDR1 SGHNT and CDR2 YYREEE (reference sequence). This CDR3 has 15 residues. V was trimmed by 4 bases and J by 4 bases, leaving 17 bases between them. As DNA, the CDR3 is TGTGCCAGCAGCGTACGAACGGGACAAGTCTATGGCTACACCTTC. This sequence encodes CASSVRTGQVYGYTF.

This clone was seen only once. The DNA of the CDR3 is TGTGCCAGCAGCTTAAGGCAGGGCAACTCCTACGAGCAGTACTTC. Protein sequence: CASSLRQGNSYEQYF. The J gene is TRBJ2-7, the V gene TRBV7-9; weak D call: TRBD1 (5 bases). The V end lost 2 bases, the J end lost 0 bases, and 11 bases lay between the germline ends. CDR1 and CDR2 (germline): SEHNR, FQNEAQ (reference sequence). The length of the CDR3 is 15 residues. Full variable domain (rest looked up from reference TRBV7-9 and TRBJ2-7): DTGVSQNPRHKITKRGQNVTFRCDPISEHNRLYWYRQTLGQGPEFLTYFQNEAQLEKSRLLSDRFSAERPKGSFSTLEIQRTEQGDSAMYLCASSLRQGNSYEQYFGPGTRLTVT.

The chain recombines TRBV27 with TRBJ2-3, with TRBD1 as a possible D gene (5 bases). The CDR3 spans 13 residues. CDR1 is MNHEY and CDR2 is SMNVEV in the germline V gene (reference sequence). Trimming took off 2 bases at V and 7 bases at J, with 10 bases between the two ends. CDR3 residues: CASSLRQGYTQYF. Written as DNA, the CDR3 is TGTGCCAGCAGTTTACGGCAGGGCTATACGCAGTATTTT.

This clone was seen only once. V gene TRBV19 combines with J gene TRBJ2-1, with TRBD2 matching 9 bases. The J segment lost 2 bases and the V segment lost 5 bases, leaving 4 bases of the junction unmatched. Germline V lookup: CDR1 LNHDA, CDR2 SQIVND (reference sequence). The CDR3 contains 15 residues. CDR3 DNA sequence: TGTGCCAGTAGTTCCGGGACTAGCACCTACAATGAGCAGTTCTTC. This encodes CASSSGTSTYNEQFF.

The rearrangement uses TRBV7-9 and TRBJ2-7; D is uncertain. The CDR3 sequence is 13 residues long. V lost 0 bases and J 1 base, leaving 4 bases between the germline ends. The germline V gene encodes CDR1 SEHNR and CDR2 FQNEAQ (reference sequence). CDR3 sequence: CASSLARSYEQYF. The CDR3 DNA sequence: TGTGCCAGCAGCTTAGCGCGGTCCTACGAGCAGTACTTC.

The genes are TRBV6-5 and TRBJ2-1, with TRBD2 as a possible D gene (7 bases). CDR3 size: 14 residues. Germline loops: CDR1 MNHEY, CDR2 SVGAGI. The V end lost 3 bases, the J end lost 8 bases, and 14 bases lay between the germline ends. As DNA, the CDR3 is TGTGCCAGCAGTTATATGAGGGGGAGGGATGAGCAGTTCTTC. Translation gives CASSYMRGRDEQFF.

The chain employs TRBV27 and TRBJ2-1, with 10 bases that match TRBD1. CDR3 length: 16 amino acids. V was clipped by 6 bases and J by 8 bases; unmatched bases: 13. Germline-derived CDR1 and CDR2 are MNHEY and SMNVEV (reference sequence). The CDR3: CASSPPGQGSRDEQFF. In DNA, the CDR3 is TGTGCCAGCAGCCCGCCGGGACAGGGGTCCCGCGATGAGCAGTTCTTC.